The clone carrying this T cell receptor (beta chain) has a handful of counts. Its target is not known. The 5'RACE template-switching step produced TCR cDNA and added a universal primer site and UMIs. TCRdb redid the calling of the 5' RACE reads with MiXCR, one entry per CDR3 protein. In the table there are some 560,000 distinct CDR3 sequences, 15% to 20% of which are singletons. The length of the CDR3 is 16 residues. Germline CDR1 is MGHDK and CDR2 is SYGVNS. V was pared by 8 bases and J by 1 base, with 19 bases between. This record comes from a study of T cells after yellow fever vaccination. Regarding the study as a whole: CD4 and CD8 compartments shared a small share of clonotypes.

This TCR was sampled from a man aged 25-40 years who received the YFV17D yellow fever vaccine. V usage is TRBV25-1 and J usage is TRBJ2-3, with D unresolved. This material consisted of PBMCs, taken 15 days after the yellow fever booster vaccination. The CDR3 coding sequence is TGTGCCAGCGCCGACATTGGGATTGTCGGCACAGATACGCAGTATTTT. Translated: CASADIGIVGTDTQYF.